A single sample is the source of the 3 T cell receptor beta chains below, sequenced in a study of shared clonotypes between healthy human individuals. Naive CD8 cells lacked CD45RO, underwent positive selection for CCR7 and left out terminally differentiated effector memory CD45RA+ cells. Assay used: immunoSEQ multiplex PCR; TCRdb lists only in-frame clones, some missing. This sample has roughly 1,800,000 clones, with about 95% found just once. The sequencing input was naive CD8+ T cells sorted from blood. Receptor source: a man younger than 30 in good health.

This clone was picked up one time. The chain links TRBV28 to TRBJ2-7; D is ambiguous. V lost 3 bases to trimming and J lost 2 bases, with 8 bases between them. The CDR3 covers 13 residues. The V gene's germline CDR1 is MDHEN and CDR2 SYDVKM. The CDR3 region is CASSFALAYEQYF. CDR3 coding DNA: TGTGCCAGCAGTTTTGCGTTAGCCTACGAGCAGTACTTC.

The CDR3: CASSPGDQVDTQYF. Here the CDR3 DNA reads TGCGCCAGCAGTCCAGGGGACCAGGTGGATACGCAGTATTTT. The gene calls are TRBV5-1 and TRBJ2-3; D is possibly TRBD1 (6 bases). V was pared by 5 bases and J by 6 bases, with 16 bases between. CDR3 size: 14 residues. From germline, CDR1 is SGHRS and CDR2 YFSETQ.

The V gene is TRBV29-1, the J gene TRBJ2-1; either TRBD1 or TRBD2 may supply D (5 bases each). CDR1 is SQVTM, CDR2 ANQGSEA, per germline. Trimming took 3 bases from V and 4 from J, leaving 13 bases between them. The CDR3 contains 14 residues. CDR3 amino acids: CSVDPGTSYNEQFF. CDR3 nucleotides: TGCAGCGTTGACCCCGGGACCTCATACAATGAGCAGTTCTTC.